This T cell receptor beta chain was captured in a study of cytomegalovirus exposure and HLA in healthy donors. Study-wide results and caveats: In an earlier analysis, about 87% or about 30%: the productive usage of most TCR beta V segments. For most subjects, TCR beta sequences were reported to predict HLA-A and HLA-B alleles with accuracy. In vitro, a few CMV-associated chains proved specific for CMV antigens.

The germline gives CDR1 SGHRS, CDR2 YFSETQ. The CDR3 extends over 12 amino acids. V lost 0 bases and J lost 12, with 12 bases in between. On this clone itself: Its antigen is not identified.

It was with 60 Vbeta and 13 Jbeta primers that the PCR ran. Per the authors' pipeline: A later analysis tallied some 84 million unique TCR beta chains, about 9.9 million of them shared. The assay was immunoSEQ multiplex PCR, and TCRdb's table has in-frame clones only and misses some. The V and J calls and clone size were taken over from that table, and D and trimming were inferred from the DNA. The sample has roughly 93,000 clones; about three quarters are singletons. The source of this sequence is a human donor in good health. The sequenced sample consisted of PBMCs. The V gene is TRBV5-1, the J gene TRBJ1-2; D is possibly TRBD1 (6 bases). CDR3 loop: CASSLGQGINTF. The CDR3 DNA sequence: TGCGCCAGCAGCTTGGGGCAGGGGATTAACACCTTC.